Following are 8 T cell receptor beta chains from one sample sequenced in a study of early T cells in non-severe SARS-CoV-2 infection. TCRdb recomputed calls from the 5' RACE reads with MiXCR, one row per CDR3 protein. The sample shows 60,000 to 65,000 distinct CDR3 sequences, roughly 9% of them seen only once. This specimen consisted of whole blood, obtained at baseline. These receptors were obtained from an adult who was a healthcare worker with PCR-confirmed SARS-CoV-2 infection or an uninfected control (not recorded which).

The J gene is TRBJ2-2, the V gene TRBV12-3 or TRBV12-4; D tentatively reads TRBD1 or TRBD2 (7 bases each). The CDR3 has 13 amino acids. Trimming removed 8 bases from V and 6 bases from J, with 13 bases in between. The CDR3 region is CASGRGRPGELFF. CDR3 DNA: TGTGCCAGCGGGAGGGGGCGACCCGGGGAGCTGTTTTTT.

The table lists this clonotype with many counts. The V call is TRBV6-2 or TRBV6-3, the J call TRBJ2-6; D is unresolved. The CDR3 spans 14 residues. Per germline, CDR1 MNHEY and CDR2 SVGEGT. V was shortened by 6 bases and J by 1 base, with 7 bases between the two germline ends. CDR3 region: CASSPPSGANVLTF. The CDR3 nucleotides read TGTGCCAGCAGCCCTCCTTCTGGGGCCAACGTCCTGACTTTC.

In this sample, this clonotype turned up many times. The chain has TRBV29-1 and TRBJ2-1; D is undetermined. The CDR3 covers 14 residues. Trimming stripped 3 bases from V and 0 bases from J, with 9 bases between. Per the germline V gene, CDR1 is SQVTM and CDR2 is ANQGSEA. CDR3 region: CSVDVRPSYNEQFF. As DNA, the CDR3 is TGCAGCGTTGATGTGAGGCCCTCCTACAATGAGCAGTTCTTC.

This clonotype was seen a handful of times. The V call is TRBV2, the J call TRBJ2-5, with D possibly being TRBD2 (6 bases). The V end was cut by 7 bases, the J end by 5 bases, with 23 bases between. The length of the CDR3 is 16 residues. CDR1 and CDR2 (germline): SNHLY, FYNNEI. CDR3 nucleotide sequence: TGTGCCAGCACCGGGGGTTTTTTCGGGAGATTGGAGACCCAGTACTTC. Protein sequence: CASTGGFFGRLETQYF.

The genes are TRBV9 and TRBJ2-5; D not resolved. CDR1 SGDLS and CDR2 YYNGEE come from the germline V gene. The CDR3 length is 16 residues. Trimming left V 5 bases short and J 4 bases short, with 21 bases between. The CDR3 loop reads CASSVSAGSLLETQYF. CDR3 bases: TGTGCCAGCAGTGTATCCGCAGGTTCACTCTTAGAGACCCAGTACTTC.

There are many counts of this clonotype. V gene TRBV9 combines with J gene TRBJ2-7; TRBD2 aligns across 8 bases. Unmatched junction bases numbered 6, after V lost 1 base and J lost 3 bases. The CDR3 is made up of 15 amino acids. Germline V gene lookup returns CDR1 SGDLS and CDR2 YYNGEE. In DNA form, the CDR3 reads TGTGCCAGCAGCGTATTAGCGGGATCGAACTACGAGCAGTACTTC. This gives the protein CASSVLAGSNYEQYF.

CDR3 sequence reads: CASSIPPRDQPQHF. For the CDR3, the DNA is TGTGCCAGTAGTATACCCCCTCGCGATCAGCCCCAGCATTTT. The chain employs TRBV19 and TRBJ1-5; no reliable D call. The V gene's germline CDR1 is LNHDA and CDR2 SQIVND (reference sequence). This CDR3 comprises 14 residues. With 2 bases removed from V and 5 bases from J, the gap between germline ends came to 10 bases.

This rearrangement joins TRBV6-5 to TRBJ1-2; tentative D call: TRBD1 (5 bases). This CDR3 is built from 14 residues. Germline V gene lookup returns CDR1 MNHEY and CDR2 SVGAGI. V was cut by 5 bases and J by 2 bases, with 12 bases left in between. As DNA, the CDR3 is TGTGCCAGCAGTGGGCTGGACACCAACTATGGCTACACCTTC. It yields the protein CASSGLDTNYGYTF.